This TCR beta chain came from a study of shared clonotypes between healthy human individuals. Study-level background: Each donor had three CD4 naive, three CD4 memory, two CD8 naive and one CD8 memory plate.

Study results and limitations: All-four-donor shared clonotypes had higher generation probabilities than non-shared clonotypes did. Clonotype sharing among the donors was expected to vary with sequencing depth.

A word on this clone: The antigen remains undetermined.

Per germline, CDR1 ENHRY and CDR2 SYGVKD. The ends were cut back, 1 base at V and 0 bases at J, with 6 bases in the middle. There are 15 residues in the CDR3. Assay: immunoSEQ multiplex PCR; the TCRdb copy retains only in-frame clones and omits some. The profile covers about a million clones, with more than 65% appearing a single time and approximately 1.5% taken by the ten largest. The gene calls are TRBV10-3 and TRBJ2-2; D is ambiguous. This receptor was taken from a man between 18 and 35 years old in good health. Material: memory CD4+ T cells sorted from blood. Subset in this sample: CD45RA-negative fraction. CDR3 DNA: TGTGCCATCAGTGAGTGGCAGGCGAACACCGGGGAGCTGTTTTTT. Translated, it gives CAISEWQANTGELFF.